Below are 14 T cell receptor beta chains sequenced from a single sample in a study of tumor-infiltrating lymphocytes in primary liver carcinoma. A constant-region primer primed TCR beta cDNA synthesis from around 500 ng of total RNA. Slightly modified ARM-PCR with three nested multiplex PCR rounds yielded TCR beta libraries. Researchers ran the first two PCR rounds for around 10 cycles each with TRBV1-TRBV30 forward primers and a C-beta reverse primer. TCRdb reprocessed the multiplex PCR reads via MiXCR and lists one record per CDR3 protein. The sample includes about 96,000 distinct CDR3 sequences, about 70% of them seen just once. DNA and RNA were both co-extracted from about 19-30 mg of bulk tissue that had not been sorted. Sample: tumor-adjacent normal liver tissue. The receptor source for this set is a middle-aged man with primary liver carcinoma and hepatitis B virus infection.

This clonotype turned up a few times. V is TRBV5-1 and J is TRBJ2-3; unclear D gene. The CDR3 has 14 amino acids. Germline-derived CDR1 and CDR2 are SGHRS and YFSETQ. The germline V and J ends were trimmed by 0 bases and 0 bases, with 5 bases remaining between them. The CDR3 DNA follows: TGCGCCAGCAGCTTGGGGTTTAGCACAGATACGCAGTATTTT. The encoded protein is CASSLGFSTDTQYF.

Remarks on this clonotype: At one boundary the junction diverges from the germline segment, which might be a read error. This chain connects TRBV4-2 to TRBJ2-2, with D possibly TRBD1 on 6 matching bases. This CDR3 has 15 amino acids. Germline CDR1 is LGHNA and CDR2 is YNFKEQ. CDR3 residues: CVSCQDLQGSGELFF. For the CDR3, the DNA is TGTGTCAGCTGCCAAGACCTACAGGGATCCGGGGAGCTGTTTTTT.

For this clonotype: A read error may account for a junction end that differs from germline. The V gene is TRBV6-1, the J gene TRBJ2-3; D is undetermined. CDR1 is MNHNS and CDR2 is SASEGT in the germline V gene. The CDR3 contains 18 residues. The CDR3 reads CASCEPASGPYSIDTQYF. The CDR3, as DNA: TGTGCCAGCTGTGAACCAGCTAGTGGGCCGTATAGCATAGATACGCAGTATTTT.

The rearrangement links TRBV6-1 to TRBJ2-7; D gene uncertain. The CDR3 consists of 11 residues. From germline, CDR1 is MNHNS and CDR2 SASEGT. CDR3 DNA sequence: TGTGCTGGCAGTGATTGGTACGAGCAGTACTTC. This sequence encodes CAGSDWYEQYF.

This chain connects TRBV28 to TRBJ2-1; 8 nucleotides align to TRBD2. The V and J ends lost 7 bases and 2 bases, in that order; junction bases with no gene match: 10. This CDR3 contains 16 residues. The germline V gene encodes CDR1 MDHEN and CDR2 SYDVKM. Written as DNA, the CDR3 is TGTGCCAGCACTTCAATTAGCGGGATCCCCTACAATGAGCAGTTCTTC. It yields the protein CASTSISGIPYNEQFF.

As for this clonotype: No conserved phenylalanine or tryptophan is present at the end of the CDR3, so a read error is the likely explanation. In DNA form, the CDR3 reads TGTGCCAGCAGCTTAGGACAGGAAGGGACCCAGTACTTA. Its protein product is CASSLGQEGTQYL. V and J are TRBV11-2 and TRBJ2-5; D is perhaps TRBD1 (6 bases). V lost 1 base to trimming and J lost 7 bases, with 10 bases between them. This CDR3 has 13 residues. Germline lookup yields CDR1 SGHAT and CDR2 FQNNGV.

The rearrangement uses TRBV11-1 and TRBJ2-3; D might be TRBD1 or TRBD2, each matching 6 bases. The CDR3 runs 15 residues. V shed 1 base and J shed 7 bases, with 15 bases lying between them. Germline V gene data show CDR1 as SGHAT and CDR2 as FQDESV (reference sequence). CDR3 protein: CASSLGGGRVNTQYF. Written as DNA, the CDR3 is TGTGCCAGCAGCTTAGGAGGGGGGCGCGTGAATACGCAGTATTTT.

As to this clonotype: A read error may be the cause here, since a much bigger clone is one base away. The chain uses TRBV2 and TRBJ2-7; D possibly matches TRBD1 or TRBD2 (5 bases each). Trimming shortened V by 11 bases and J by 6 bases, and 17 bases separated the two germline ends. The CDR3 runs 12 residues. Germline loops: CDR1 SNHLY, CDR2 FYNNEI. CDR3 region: CAQGEFFAEQYF. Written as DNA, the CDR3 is TGTGCCCAAGGGGAGTTCTTCGCCGAGCAGTACTTC.

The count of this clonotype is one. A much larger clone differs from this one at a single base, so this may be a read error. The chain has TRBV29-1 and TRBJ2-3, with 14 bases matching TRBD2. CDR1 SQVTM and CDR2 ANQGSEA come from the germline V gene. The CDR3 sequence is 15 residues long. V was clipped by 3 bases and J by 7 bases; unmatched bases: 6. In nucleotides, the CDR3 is TGCAGCGTTGAGGGGACTAGCGGGAGCGCAAATACGCAGTATTTT. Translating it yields CSVEGTSGSANTQYF.

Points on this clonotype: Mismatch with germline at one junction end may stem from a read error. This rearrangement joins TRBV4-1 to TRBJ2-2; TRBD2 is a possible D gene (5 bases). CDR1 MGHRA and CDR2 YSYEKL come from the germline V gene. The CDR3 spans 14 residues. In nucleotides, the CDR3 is TGCACCAGCAGCCAAGGAGCCGGGATCGGGGAGCTATTTTTC. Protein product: CTSSQGAGIGELFF.

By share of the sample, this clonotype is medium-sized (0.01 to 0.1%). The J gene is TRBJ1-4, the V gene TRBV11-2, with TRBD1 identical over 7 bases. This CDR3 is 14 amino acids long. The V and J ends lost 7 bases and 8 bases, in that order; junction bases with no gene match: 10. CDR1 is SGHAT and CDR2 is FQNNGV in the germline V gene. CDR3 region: CASTDRVGREKLFF. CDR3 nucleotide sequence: TGTGCCAGCACCGACAGGGTGGGGCGAGAAAAACTGTTTTTT.

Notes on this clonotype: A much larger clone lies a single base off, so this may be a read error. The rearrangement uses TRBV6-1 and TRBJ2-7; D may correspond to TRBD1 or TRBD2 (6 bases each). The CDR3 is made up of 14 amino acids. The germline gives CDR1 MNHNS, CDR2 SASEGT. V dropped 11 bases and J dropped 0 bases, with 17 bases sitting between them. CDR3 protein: CAGQGGLSSYEQYF. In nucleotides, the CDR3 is TGTGCCGGCCAAGGGGGACTGAGCTCCTACGAGCAGTACTTC.

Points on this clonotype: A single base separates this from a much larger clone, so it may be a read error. The DNA of the CDR3 is TGTGCCAGCAGGTCGGTGGACGGATGGTCGGCTGAAGTTTTCTTT. This gives the protein CASRSVDGWSAEVFF. The gene calls are TRBV12-3 or TRBV12-4 and TRBJ1-1; no firm D call. This CDR3 spans 15 amino acids.

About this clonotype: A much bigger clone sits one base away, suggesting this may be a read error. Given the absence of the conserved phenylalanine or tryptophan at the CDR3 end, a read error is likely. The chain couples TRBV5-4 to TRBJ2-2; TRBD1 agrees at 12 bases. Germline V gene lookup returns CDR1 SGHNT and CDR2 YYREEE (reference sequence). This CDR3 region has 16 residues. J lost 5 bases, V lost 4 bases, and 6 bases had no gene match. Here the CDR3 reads CASSPPGQGATGELFL. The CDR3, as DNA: TGTGCCAGCAGCCCGCCGGGACAGGGGGCTACCGGGGAGCTGTTTTTA.